One sample yielded the 13 T cell receptor beta chains listed below, sequenced in a study of post-analysis software for immune sequencing data. Notes on the study in general: Comparison of patients with controls showed about 5 TRBV segments more frequent in patients, TRBV5-6, TRBV5-1 and TRBV20-1 among them.

Their antigens remain unidentified. Presence of unique molecular identifiers characterized the TCR beta cDNA libraries. A single record per CDR3 protein comes from TCRdb applying MiXCR to the PCR reads. This sample has roughly 870,000 distinct CDR3 sequences, with about 57% found just once. The sequenced sample consisted of blood. The receptors were sampled from a girl aged 10-17 years with multiple sclerosis.

The chain has TRBV29-1 and TRBJ1-1, with 9 nucleotides matching TRBD1. J was trimmed by 6 bases and V by 3 bases; bases with no gene match: 8. The CDR3 runs 14 residues. CDR1 is SQVTM, CDR2 ANQGSEA, per germline. This CDR3 is CSVEGQGTQAEAFF. CDR3 nucleotide sequence: TGCAGCGTTGAGGGACAGGGCACACAAGCTGAAGCTTTCTTT.

The chain employs TRBV12-3 or TRBV12-4 and TRBJ2-2; the match to TRBD1 covers 10 bases. With 5 bases clipped from V and 5 bases from J, the junction kept 5 bases outside the gene matches. The CDR3 length is 15 residues. CDR3 residues: CASSDRGRHTGELFF. CDR3 coding DNA: TGTGCCAGCAGTGACAGGGGGCGACATACCGGGGAGCTGTTTTTT.

There are a few counts of this clonotype. This sequence joins TRBV20-1 and TRBJ1-2, with 9 bases aligning to TRBD1. Germline V gives CDR1 DFQATT, CDR2 SNEGSKA (reference sequence). This CDR3 spans 14 amino acids. V lost 1 base, J lost 4 bases, and 4 bases stayed unmatched. The CDR3 loop is CSARGSGQGYGYTF. In DNA, the CDR3 is TGCAGTGCTAGAGGGTCGGGACAGGGCTATGGCTACACCTTC.

This clonotype occurred a few times. DNA of the CDR3: TGCAGTGCCTACGGGAACACTGAAGCTTTCTTT. Translation gives CSAYGNTEAFF. The V gene is TRBV20-1, the J gene TRBJ1-1; D not resolved. The CDR3 spans 11 residues. CDR1 and CDR2 (germline): DFQATT, SNEGSKA (reference sequence). With 6 bases removed from V and 1 base from J, the gap between germline ends came to 6 bases.

The rearrangement joins TRBV6-5 to TRBJ2-7, with 8 bases matching TRBD1. CDR1 is MNHEY and CDR2 is SVGAGI in the germline V gene. The junction had 12 bases not matched to a gene; V was cut back by 6 bases and J by 2 bases. This CDR3 spans 16 amino acids. CDR3 coding DNA: TGTGCCAGCAGCTCTCGACAGGGGACGCGACCCTACGAGCAGTACTTC. Protein sequence: CASSSRQGTRPYEQYF.

This clonotype was counted a few times. V usage is TRBV20-1 and J usage is TRBJ2-3; D remains ambiguous. The CDR3 is 12 amino acids. V was pared by 2 bases and J by 8 bases, with 11 bases between. CDR1 and CDR2 from the germline V gene are DFQATT and SNEGSKA (reference sequence). CDR3: CSARPDRVTQYF. The DNA of the CDR3 is TGCAGTGCTAGACCGGACCGGGTTACGCAGTATTTT.

V is TRBV30 and J is TRBJ1-2, with unresolved D. The germline CDR1 and CDR2 sequences are GTSNPN and SVGIG (reference sequence). V dropped 1 base and J dropped 8 bases, with 8 bases sitting between them. The CDR3 contains 11 residues. As DNA, the CDR3 is TGTGCCTGGAGTGACTCATACGGCTACACCTTC. Its protein is CAWSDSYGYTF.

The chain has TRBV29-1 and TRBJ2-1; 10 nucleotides agree with TRBD2. V gave up 2 bases and J gave up 9 bases; unmatched junction bases: 10. Germline CDR1 and CDR2: SQVTM and ANQGSEA. This CDR3 has 15 residues. The CDR3 nucleotides read TGCAGCGTTGAAAGGGAGACTAGCGGGCGCCCTGAGCAGTTCTTC. It is translated as CSVERETSGRPEQFF.

The chain has TRBV24-1 and TRBJ1-2; no firm D call. Germline V gene data show CDR1 as KGHDR and CDR2 as SFDVKD. V shed 3 bases and J shed 7 bases, with 14 bases lying between them. The CDR3 runs to 14 residues. The CDR3 nucleotides are TGTGCCACCAGTGATAGGCCAGTTCAAACTGGCTACACCTTC. This sequence encodes CATSDRPVQTGYTF.

The genes are TRBV29-1 and TRBJ2-5, with TRBD1 matching over 9 bases. The end of the DNA fits TRBJ2-7 better, so the J call may be wrong. CDR1 and CDR2 (germline): SQVTM, ANQGSEA. This CDR3 is 13 amino acids long. This chain's CDR3 is CSVRTGEVDEQYF. Here the CDR3 DNA reads TGCAGCGTCCGGACAGGGGAGGTCGACGAGCAGTACTTC.

V is TRBV10-3 and J is TRBJ2-5, with D maybe TRBD1 (6 bases). V shed 8 bases and J shed 11 bases, with 18 bases lying between them. This CDR3 has 12 residues. In germline, CDR1 is ENHRY, CDR2 SYGVKD. The CDR3 loop is CAIRDISNEQYF. The CDR3 DNA follows: TGTGCCATCCGGGACATATCCAATGAGCAGTACTTC.

This chain joins TRBV25-1 and TRBJ2-5; the D is unclear. Germline V lookup: CDR1 MGHDK, CDR2 SYGVNS. The CDR3 spans 13 residues. Deletions cut 3 bases from V and 0 bases from J, with 5 bases between. This CDR3 reads CASSDSNQETQYF. The CDR3 DNA is TGTGCCAGCAGTGACTCAAACCAAGAGACCCAGTACTTC.

This clonotype was recorded once. The rearrangement joins TRBV5-1 to TRBJ2-5; TRBD1 matches at 12 bases. The J call is uncertain, as TRBJ2-7 better fits the DNA end. Germline V gene sequence: CDR1 SGHRS, CDR2 YFSETQ. The length of the CDR3 is 18 residues. The CDR3 DNA follows: TGCGCCAGCAGCTTGGCCGGGTGGGGACAGGGGGCATCCTACGAGCAGTACTTC. Translated, it gives CASSLAGWGQGASYEQYF.